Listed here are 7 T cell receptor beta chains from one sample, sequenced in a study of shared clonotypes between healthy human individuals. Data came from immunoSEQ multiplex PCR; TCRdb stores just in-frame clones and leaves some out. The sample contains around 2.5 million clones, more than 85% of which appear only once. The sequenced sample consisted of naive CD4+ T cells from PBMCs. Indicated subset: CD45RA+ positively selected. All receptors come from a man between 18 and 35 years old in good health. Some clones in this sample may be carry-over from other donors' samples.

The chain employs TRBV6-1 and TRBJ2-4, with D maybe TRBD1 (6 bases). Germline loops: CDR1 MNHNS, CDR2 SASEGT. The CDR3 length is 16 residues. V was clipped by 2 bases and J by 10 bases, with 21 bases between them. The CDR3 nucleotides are TGTGCCAGCAGTGAATGGGGCACGGACAGCCTTCCGATTCAGTACTTC. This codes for CASSEWGTDSLPIQYF.

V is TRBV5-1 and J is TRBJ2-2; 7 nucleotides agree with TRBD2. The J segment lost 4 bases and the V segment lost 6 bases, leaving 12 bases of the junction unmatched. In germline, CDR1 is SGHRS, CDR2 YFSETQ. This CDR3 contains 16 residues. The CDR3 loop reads CASTPGASGTTGELFF. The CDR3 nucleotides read TGCGCCAGCACTCCCGGGGCTAGCGGAACCACCGGGGAGCTGTTTTTT.

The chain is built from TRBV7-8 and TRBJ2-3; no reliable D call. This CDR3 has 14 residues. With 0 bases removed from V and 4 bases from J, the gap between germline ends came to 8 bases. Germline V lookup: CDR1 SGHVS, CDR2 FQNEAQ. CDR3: CASSLARVADTQYF. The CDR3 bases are TGTGCCAGCAGCTTAGCCCGGGTTGCAGATACGCAGTATTTT.

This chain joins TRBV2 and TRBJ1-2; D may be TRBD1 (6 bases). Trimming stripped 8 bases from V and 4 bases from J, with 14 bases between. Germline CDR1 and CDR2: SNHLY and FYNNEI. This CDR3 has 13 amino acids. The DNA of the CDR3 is TGTGCCAGCGGGGAAGGCAGGGGCTATGGCTACACCTTC. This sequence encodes CASGEGRGYGYTF.

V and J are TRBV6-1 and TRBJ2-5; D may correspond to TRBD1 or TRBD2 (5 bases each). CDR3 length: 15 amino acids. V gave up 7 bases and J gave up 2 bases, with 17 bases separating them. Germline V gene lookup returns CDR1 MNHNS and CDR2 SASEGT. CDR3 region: CASIERDGLQETQYF. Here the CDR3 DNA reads TGTGCCAGCATAGAACGGGACGGCCTACAAGAGACCCAGTACTTC.

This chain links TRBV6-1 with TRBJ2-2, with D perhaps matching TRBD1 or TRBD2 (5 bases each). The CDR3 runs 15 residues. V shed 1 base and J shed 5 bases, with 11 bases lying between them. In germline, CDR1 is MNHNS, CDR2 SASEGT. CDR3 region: CASSEGGRKTGELFF. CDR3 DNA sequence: TGTGCCAGCAGTGAAGGGGGACGGAAGACCGGGGAGCTGTTTTTT.

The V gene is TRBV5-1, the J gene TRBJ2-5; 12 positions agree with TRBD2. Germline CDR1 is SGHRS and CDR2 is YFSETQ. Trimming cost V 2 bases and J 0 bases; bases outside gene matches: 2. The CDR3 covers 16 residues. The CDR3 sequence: CASSFGLAGYQETQYF. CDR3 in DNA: TGCGCCAGCAGCTTTGGACTAGCGGGGTACCAAGAGACCCAGTACTTC.